The 30 T cell receptor beta chains below all came from one sample that was sequenced in a study of blood T cell repertoires in COVID-19. The repertoire was sequenced with immunoSEQ multiplex PCR; TCRdb's copy has only in-frame clones and lacks some. The sample has 250,000 to 300,000 clones, roughly 80% seen once. Source material: PBMCs or T cells enriched from blood (not recorded which). These TCRs come from a man under 40 with acute COVID-19.

The rearrangement joins TRBV5-4 to TRBJ1-2, with a weak D call TRBD1 (5 bases). This CDR3 has 13 amino acids. CDR1 and CDR2 from the germline V gene are SGHNT and YYREEE (reference sequence). Trimming removed 1 base at V and 6 bases at J, with 10 bases between. The CDR3 DNA sequence: TGTGCCAGCAGCTTGTCGGGGGGGGATGGCTACACCTTC. Its protein is CASSLSGGDGYTF.

The rearrangement links TRBV9 to TRBJ2-7, with no clear D. Germline loops: CDR1 SGDLS, CDR2 YYNGEE. V was shortened by 5 bases and J by 6 bases, with 9 bases between the two germline ends. The CDR3 loop spans 11 amino acids. CDR3: CASRAHTEQYV. The CDR3, as DNA: TGTGCCAGCAGGGCTCATACCGAGCAGTACGTC.

V is TRBV6-8 and J is TRBJ2-1; 8 nucleotides match TRBD1. V lost 6 bases, J lost 0 bases, and 22 bases stayed unmatched. This CDR3 comprises 21 residues. Germline V CDR1 and CDR2: MNHGY, SAAAGT. The CDR3 DNA reads as TGTGCCAGCAGCTCAACCTCAGGGGGCGACCAGCGGGCGAGCTCCTACAATGAGCAGTTCTTC. Protein product: CASSSTSGGDQRASSYNEQFF.

The chain has TRBV4-2 and TRBJ1-6; 8 bases are a match to TRBD1. The ends lost 2 bases at V and 5 bases at J; junction bases unmatched: 11. The CDR3 has 18 residues. Germline values: CDR1 LGHNA, CDR2 YNFKEQ. CDR3 coding DNA: TGTGCCAGCAGCCAACCGACAATTGGACAGGGAAATAATTCACCCCTCCACTTT. Its translation: CASSQPTIGQGNNSPLHF.

V gene TRBV6-5 combines with J gene TRBJ1-2; TRBD1 matches 9 bases. There are 13 residues in the CDR3. From germline, CDR1 is MNHEY and CDR2 SVGAGI. V lost 6 bases to trimming and J lost 9 bases; unmatched junction nucleotides: 8. CDR3 in DNA: TGTGCCAGCAGCGCCGGGACAGGGCAAAGCTACACCTTC. Protein product: CASSAGTGQSYTF.

The V call is TRBV9, the J call TRBJ1-2, with 7 bases matching TRBD1. The trim removed 4 bases at V and 4 bases at J, leaving 7 bases unmatched. Germline V gene sequence: CDR1 SGDLS, CDR2 YYNGEE. CDR3 length: 14 residues. The CDR3 loop reads CASSSRGLSYGYTF. The CDR3 DNA reads TGTGCCAGCAGCTCGAGGGGGCTCAGCTATGGCTACACCTTC.

V gene TRBV11-2 combines with J gene TRBJ1-1; D is uncertain. V was shortened by 2 bases and J by 5 bases, with 15 bases between the two germline ends. The CDR3 loop spans 15 amino acids. Germline V gene sequence: CDR1 SGHAT, CDR2 FQNNGV. Here the CDR3 reads CASSLIPQGGTEAFF. The CDR3 DNA reads TGTGCCAGCAGCTTAATTCCTCAAGGAGGGACTGAAGCTTTCTTT.

The chain combines TRBV5-6 with TRBJ2-7, with TRBD1 identical over 10 bases. V shed 5 bases and J 2 bases; nucleotides not matched to a gene: 7. Germline V gene sequence: CDR1 SGHDT, CDR2 YYEEEE. The CDR3 is 15 amino acids. DNA of the CDR3: TGTGCCAGCAGATACGGACAGGGGGGCCCCTACGAGCAGTACGTC. Protein sequence: CASRYGQGGPYEQYV.

The rearrangement joins TRBV10-3 to TRBJ1-2; 7 nucleotides agree with TRBD1. Losses at the gene ends were 4 bases for V and 8 bases for J; bases not matched to a gene: 16. Per the germline V gene, CDR1 is ENHRY and CDR2 is SYGVKD. This CDR3 is built from 16 residues. The CDR3 loop is CAISGGRQGGIYGYTF. DNA of the CDR3: TGTGCCATCAGTGGGGGAAGACAGGGAGGTATCTACGGCTACACCTTC.

V is TRBV14 and J is TRBJ2-1; D remains ambiguous. Germline V CDR1 and CDR2: SGHDN, FVKESK. V was cut by 3 bases and J by 6 bases, with 3 bases left in between. The length of the CDR3 is 11 residues. In DNA, the CDR3 is TGTGCCAGCAGCCAGGCCAATGAGCAGTTCTTC. Protein: CASSQANEQFF.

The V gene is TRBV7-6, the J gene TRBJ2-1; the match to TRBD2 covers 8 bases. The junction had 5 bases not matched to a gene; V was cut back by 1 base and J by 6 bases. The CDR3 consists of 15 residues. The germline CDR1 and CDR2 sequences are SGHVS and FNYEAQ. Here the CDR3 reads CASSLEVLAVNEQFF. For the CDR3, the DNA is TGTGCCAGCAGCTTAGAGGTACTAGCGGTCAATGAGCAGTTCTTC.

This clone has just one count. The V and J genes are TRBV4-1 and TRBJ2-7, with D uncertain. CDR3 size: 13 residues. Trimming removed 0 bases at V and 6 bases at J, with 9 bases between. CDR1 is MGHRA and CDR2 is YSYEKL in the germline V gene. The chain's CDR3 is CASSQDIRGEQYV. The CDR3 nucleotides are TGCGCCAGCAGCCAAGATATACGCGGCGAGCAGTACGTC.

CDR3 nucleotide sequence: TGCGCCAGCAGCCTAACCGTGGGGGCTGGCTACACCTTC. Protein product: CASSLTVGAGYTF. The J gene is TRBJ1-2, the V gene TRBV4-3; possible D gene TRBD1, 6 bases. The V gene's germline CDR1 is LGHNA and CDR2 YSLEER. V dropped 4 bases and J dropped 7 bases, with 13 bases sitting between them. The CDR3 consists of 13 residues.

This rearrangement joins TRBV7-9 to TRBJ1-2; D not resolved. V was pared by 5 bases and J by 7 bases, with 8 bases between. This CDR3 contains 11 residues. Germline V gene data show CDR1 as SEHNR and CDR2 as FQNEAQ (reference sequence). The CDR3: CASSPSGGYTF. CDR3 nucleotide sequence: TGTGCCAGCAGCCCGTCGGGTGGCTACACCTTC.

This chain connects TRBV28 to TRBJ1-4, with 9 nucleotides matching TRBD1. Germline assignment: CDR1 MDHEN and CDR2 SYDVKM. This CDR3 spans 15 amino acids. With V trimmed by 9 bases and J by 5 bases, 10 bases remained unmatched. Here the CDR3 reads CASQSVGQGNEKLFF. The DNA for the CDR3 is TGTGCCAGTCAGTCGGTAGGACAGGGGAATGAAAAACTGTTTTTT. Looking up the rest from reference TRBV28 and TRBJ1-4 gives the full variable domain: DVKVTQSSRYLVKRTGEKVFLECVQDMDHENMFWYRQDPGLGLRLIYFSYDVKMKEKGDIPEGYSVSREKKERFSLILESASTNQTSMYLCASQSVGQGNEKLFFGSGTQLSVL.

V is TRBV7-9 and J is TRBJ2-5, with 10 bases that match TRBD2. With V trimmed by 2 bases and J by 4 bases, 7 bases remained unmatched. CDR1 and CDR2 from the germline V gene are SEHNR and FQNEAQ (reference sequence). This CDR3 spans 16 amino acids. As DNA, the CDR3 is TGTGCCAGCAGCTTATGGTCTAGCGGGAGCGGAGAGACCCAGTACTTC. It codes for CASSLWSSGSGETQYF.

CDR3 amino acids: CASSLRAGVPYEQYV. CDR3 DNA: TGTGCCAGCAGTTTAAGAGCGGGAGTGCCCTACGAGCAGTACGTC. The genes are TRBV27 and TRBJ2-7; 8 nucleotides agree with TRBD2. From germline, CDR1 is MNHEY and CDR2 SMNVEV (reference sequence). The CDR3 sequence is 15 residues long. V was pared by 2 bases and J by 2 bases, with 5 bases of the junction left unmatched.

This clone is a singleton in its sample. The chain joins TRBV11-1 to TRBJ1-2; 8 bases align to TRBD1. The CDR3 spans 12 residues. V was clipped by 6 bases and J by 7 bases; unmatched bases: 4. The germline V gene has CDR1 SGHAT and CDR2 FQDESV (reference sequence). Written as DNA, the CDR3 is TGTGCCAGCAGTTACCAGGGGGCTGGCTACACCTTC. Amino acid sequence: CASSYQGAGYTF.

This chain joins TRBV7-3 and TRBJ2-2, with TRBD1 matching over 8 bases. The trim removed 0 bases at V and 5 bases at J, leaving 8 bases unmatched. Germline V lookup: CDR1 SGHTA, CDR2 FQGTGA. The CDR3 extends over 17 amino acids. CDR3 coding DNA: TGTGCCAGCAGCTTAACCGGACAGGGTGGACGTACCGGGGAGCTGTTTTTT. Its translation: CASSLTGQGGRTGELFF.

This clone was seen only once. This rearrangement joins TRBV4-1 to TRBJ2-3; 10 bases match TRBD1. The V segment lost 4 bases and the J segment 3 bases; nucleotides outside the gene matches: 1. Germline CDR1 is MGHRA and CDR2 is YSYEKL. The CDR3 is 14 residues long. The CDR3 sequence: CASSLDRGTDTQYF. In DNA, the CDR3 is TGCGCCAGCAGCCTGGACAGGGGGACAGATACGCAGTATTTT.

The J gene is TRBJ2-2, the V gene TRBV3-1 (or the pseudogene TRBV3-2); weak D call: TRBD1 (6 bases). Per germline, CDR1 LGHDT and CDR2 YNNKEL (reference sequence). The CDR3 runs to 15 residues. Trimming took 0 bases from V and 6 from J, leaving 11 bases between them. Here the CDR3 DNA reads TGTGCCAGCAGCCAAGATACAGGGTCCCCCGGGGAGCTGTTTTTT. This encodes CASSQDTGSPGELFF.

V gene TRBV28 combines with J gene TRBJ1-1; no definite D call. Germline V gene data show CDR1 as MDHEN and CDR2 as SYDVKM. V was cut by 4 bases and J by 7 bases, with 19 bases left in between. This CDR3 is 15 amino acids long. CDR3 amino acids: CASSSSGIDPNEAFF. CDR3 coding DNA: TGTGCCAGCAGTTCTTCCGGGATAGATCCAAATGAAGCTTTCTTT.

The chain couples TRBV5-6 to TRBJ1-1; a possible D gene is TRBD1 (5 bases). The V and J ends lost 5 bases and 1 base respectively, with 18 bases between them. Germline V gene sequence: CDR1 SGHDT, CDR2 YYEEEE. This CDR3 region has 16 residues. The CDR3 sequence: CASSSPGLGSNTEAFF. The CDR3 nucleotides read TGTGCCAGCAGTTCCCCAGGGTTAGGGTCGAACACTGAAGCTTTCTTT.

The DNA for the CDR3 is TGTGCCAGCCAAGCCCGGGACATTAATGAAAAACTGTTTTTT. This encodes CASQARDINEKLFF. The genes are TRBV2 and TRBJ1-4, with D possibly being TRBD1 (6 bases). V gave up 8 bases and J gave up 4 bases, with 14 bases separating them. The CDR3 spans 14 residues. The germline V gene has CDR1 SNHLY and CDR2 FYNNEI.

The gene calls are TRBV7-9 and TRBJ1-3, with a tentative D call TRBD1 (6 bases). With 1 base removed from V and 4 bases from J, the gap between germline ends came to 14 bases. From germline, CDR1 is SEHNR and CDR2 FQNEAQ (reference sequence). The CDR3 has 16 residues. The CDR3 loop reads CASSLGGSGVGNTIYF. The CDR3 bases are TGTGCCAGCAGCTTAGGAGGTTCAGGGGTCGGAAACACCATATATTTT. The full variable domain, in which reference TRBV7-9 and TRBJ1-3 provide the parts outside the CDR3, is DTGVSQNPRHKITKRGQNVTFRCDPISEHNRLYWYRQTLGQGPEFLTYFQNEAQLEKSRLLSDRFSAERPKGSFSTLEIQRTEQGDSAMYLCASSLGGSGVGNTIYFGEGSWLTVV.

A single count supports this clone. This chain uses TRBV27 with TRBJ1-4; tentative D call: TRBD1 (5 bases). The CDR3 runs 15 residues. Germline CDR1 and CDR2: MNHEY and SMNVEV (reference sequence). V lost 3 bases to trimming and J lost 8 bases, with 16 bases between them. CDR3 sequence: CASSLWGVRGEKLFF. CDR3 sequence (DNA): TGTGCCAGCAGTTTGTGGGGGGTCCGAGGGGAAAAACTGTTTTTT. Drawing the rest from reference TRBV27 and TRBJ1-4, the complete variable domain is EAQVTQNPRYLITVTGKKLTVTCSQNMNHEYMSWYRQDPGLGLRQIYYSMNVEVTDKGDVPEGYKVSRKEKRNFPLILESPSPNQTSLYFCASSLWGVRGEKLFFGSGTQLSVL.

The J gene is TRBJ2-3, the V gene TRBV18; 14 bases match TRBD2. V lost 2 bases to trimming and J lost 1 base; unmatched junction nucleotides: 2. The CDR3 loop spans 17 amino acids. Germline V gene data show CDR1 as KGHSH and CDR2 as LQKENI. The CDR3 spells CASSPGGLAGGTDTQYF. In DNA form, the CDR3 reads TGTGCCAGCTCACCAGGGGGACTAGCGGGGGGCACAGATACGCAGTATTTT. Full variable domain (outside the CDR3, taken from reference TRBV18 and TRBJ2-3): NAGVMQNPRHLVRRRGQEARLRCSPMKGHSHVYWYRQLPEEGLKFMVYLQKENIIDESGMPKERFSAEFPKEGPSILRIQQVVRGDSAAYFCASSPGGLAGGTDTQYFGPGTRLTVL.

The chain couples TRBV6-5 to TRBJ2-3; D is possibly TRBD1 (6 bases). CDR3 size: 15 residues. The germline gives CDR1 MNHEY, CDR2 SVGAGI. V was cut by 6 bases and J by 0 bases, with 13 bases left in between. The CDR3 DNA follows: TGTGCCAGCAGGGACAGACGTTCTAGCACAGATACGCAGTATTTT. Protein product: CASRDRRSSTDTQYF.

This chain uses TRBV7-9 with TRBJ1-4, with 7 bases fitting TRBD1. This CDR3 spans 12 amino acids. Germline V gene sequence: CDR1 SEHNR, CDR2 FQNEAQ (reference sequence). The CDR3 nucleotides read TGTGCAACCAGGGGGAGTAATGAAAAACTGTTTTTT. Encoded protein: CATRGSNEKLFF. The full variable domain, with the rest looked up from reference TRBV7-9 and TRBJ1-4, is DTGVSQNPRHKITKRGQNVTFRCDPISEHNRLYWYRQTLGQGPEFLTYFQNEAQLEKSRLLSDRFSAERPKGSFSTLEIQRTEQGDSAMYLCATRGSNEKLFFGSGTQLSVL.

The rearrangement joins TRBV28 to TRBJ1-3, with D hard to call. The V end lost 4 bases, the J end lost 0 bases, and 10 bases lay between the germline ends. CDR3 size: 15 residues. Per germline, CDR1 MDHEN and CDR2 SYDVKM. In DNA form, the CDR3 reads TGTGCCAGCAGTTCCCCGTTTAGCTCTGGAAACACCATATATTTT. It is translated as CASSSPFSSGNTIYF.